One and the same sample provided the 3 T cell receptor beta chains below, sequenced in a study of blood T cell repertoires in COVID-19 (dated by TCRdb to 2019 to 2021). The library was produced with the immunoSEQ multiplex PCR assay. TCRdb mirrors the immuneACCESS table, restricted to in-frame sequences. Some clones are absent from its copies; in checked studies, under half trace to an unresolved V gene, and the reason for the others is unknown. The sample contains 250,000 or so clones, about three quarters of them found a single time. The top ten clonotypes cover about 3.5% of the sample. The source material was peripheral blood. The source of these receptors is a woman older than 75 with acute or convalescent COVID-19.

This chain links TRBV5-1 with TRBJ2-5; TRBD2 aligns across 14 bases. The V gene's germline CDR1 is SGHRS and CDR2 YFSETQ. Trimming took 6 bases from V and 1 from J; bases not matched to a gene: 2. The CDR3 consists of 15 residues. The chain's CDR3 is CASTGLAGGQETQYF. In DNA form, the CDR3 reads TGCGCCAGCACTGGACTAGCGGGGGGCCAAGAGACCCAGTACTTC. Looking up the rest from reference TRBV5-1 and TRBJ2-5 gives the full variable domain: KAGVTQTPRYLIKTRGQQVTLSCSPISGHRSVSWYQQTPGQGLQFLFEYFSETQRNKGNFPGRFSGRQFSNSRSEMNVSTLELGDSALYLCASTGLAGGQETQYFGPGTRLLVL.

The rearrangement uses TRBV4-3 and TRBJ1-6, with a possible D match to TRBD1 (6 bases). The germline CDR1 and CDR2 sequences are LGHNA and YSLEER. V lost 1 base and J lost 7, with 14 bases in between. CDR3 length: 16 amino acids. The CDR3 reads CASSQVKGHQNSPLHF. Written as DNA, the CDR3 is TGCGCCAGCAGCCAAGTTAAGGGACATCAAAATTCACCCCTCCACTTT.

This rearrangement joins TRBV5-5 to TRBJ1-2; D gene ambiguous. The germline V and J ends were trimmed by 0 bases and 4 bases, with 13 bases remaining between them. The CDR3 spans 15 residues. Germline V gene data show CDR1 as SGHKS and CDR2 as YYEKEE (reference sequence). CDR3 nucleotide sequence: TGTGCCAGCAGCTTGGACCTCGCCCGGTCCTATGGCTACACCTTC. It codes for CASSLDLARSYGYTF.